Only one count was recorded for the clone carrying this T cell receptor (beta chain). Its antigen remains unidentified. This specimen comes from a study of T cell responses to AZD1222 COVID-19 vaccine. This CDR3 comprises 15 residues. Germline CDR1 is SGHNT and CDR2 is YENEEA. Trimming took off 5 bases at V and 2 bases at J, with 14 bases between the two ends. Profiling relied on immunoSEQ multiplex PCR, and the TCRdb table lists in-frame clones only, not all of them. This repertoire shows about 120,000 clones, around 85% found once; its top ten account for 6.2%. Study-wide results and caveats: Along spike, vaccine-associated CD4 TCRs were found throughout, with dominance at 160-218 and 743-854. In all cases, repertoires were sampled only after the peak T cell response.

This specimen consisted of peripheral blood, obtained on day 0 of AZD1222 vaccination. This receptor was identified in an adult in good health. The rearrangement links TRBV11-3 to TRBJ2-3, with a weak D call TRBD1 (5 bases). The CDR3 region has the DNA TGTGCCAGCAGCCCGACAGTCAGCGACACAGATACGCAGTATTTT. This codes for CASSPTVSDTDTQYF.